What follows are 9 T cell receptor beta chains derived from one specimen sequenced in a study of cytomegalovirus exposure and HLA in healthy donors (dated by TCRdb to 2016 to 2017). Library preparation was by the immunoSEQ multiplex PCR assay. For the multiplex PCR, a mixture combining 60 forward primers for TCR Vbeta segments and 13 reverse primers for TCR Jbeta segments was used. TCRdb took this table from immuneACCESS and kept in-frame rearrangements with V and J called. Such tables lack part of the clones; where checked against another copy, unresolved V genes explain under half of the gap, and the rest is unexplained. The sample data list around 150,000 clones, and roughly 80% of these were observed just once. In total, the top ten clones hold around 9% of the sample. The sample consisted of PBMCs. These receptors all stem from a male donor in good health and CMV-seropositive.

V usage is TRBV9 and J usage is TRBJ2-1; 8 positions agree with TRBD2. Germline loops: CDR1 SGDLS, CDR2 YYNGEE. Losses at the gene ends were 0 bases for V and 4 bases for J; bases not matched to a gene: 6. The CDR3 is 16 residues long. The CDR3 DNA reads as TGTGCCAGCAGCGTAGGTAGCGGGACTAATTACAATGAGCAGTTCTTC. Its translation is CASSVGSGTNYNEQFF.

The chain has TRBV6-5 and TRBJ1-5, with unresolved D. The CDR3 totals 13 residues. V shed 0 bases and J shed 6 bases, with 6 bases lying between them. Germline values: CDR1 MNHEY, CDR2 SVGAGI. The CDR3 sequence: CASSYSFSQPQHF. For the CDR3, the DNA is TGTGCCAGCAGTTACTCCTTTAGTCAGCCCCAGCATTTT.

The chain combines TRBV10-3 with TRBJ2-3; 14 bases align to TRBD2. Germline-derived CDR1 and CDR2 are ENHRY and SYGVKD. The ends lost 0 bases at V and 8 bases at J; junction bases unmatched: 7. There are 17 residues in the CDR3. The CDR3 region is CAISESGGLAGGGTQYF. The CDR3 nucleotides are TGTGCCATCAGTGAGTCCGGTGGACTAGCGGGAGGTGGTACGCAGTATTTT.

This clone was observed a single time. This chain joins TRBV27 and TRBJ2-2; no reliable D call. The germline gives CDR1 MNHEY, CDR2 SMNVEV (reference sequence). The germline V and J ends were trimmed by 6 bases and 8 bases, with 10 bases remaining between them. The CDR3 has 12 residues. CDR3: CASSPRRGELFF. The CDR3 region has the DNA TGTGCCAGCAGCCCGAGGCGGGGGGAGCTGTTTTTT.

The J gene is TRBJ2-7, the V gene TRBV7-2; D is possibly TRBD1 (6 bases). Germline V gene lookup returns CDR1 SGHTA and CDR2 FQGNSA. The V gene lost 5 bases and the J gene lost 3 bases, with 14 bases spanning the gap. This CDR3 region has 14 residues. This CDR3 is CASSLDRLSYEQYF. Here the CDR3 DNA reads TGTGCCAGCAGCCTAGACAGGTTAAGCTACGAGCAGTACTTC. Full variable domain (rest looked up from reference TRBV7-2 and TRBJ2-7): GAGVSQSPSNKVTEKGKDVELRCDPISGHTALYWYRQSLGQGLEFLIYFQGNSAPDKSGLPSDRFSAERTGGSVSTLTIQRTQQEDSAVYLCASSLDRLSYEQYFGPGTRLTVT.

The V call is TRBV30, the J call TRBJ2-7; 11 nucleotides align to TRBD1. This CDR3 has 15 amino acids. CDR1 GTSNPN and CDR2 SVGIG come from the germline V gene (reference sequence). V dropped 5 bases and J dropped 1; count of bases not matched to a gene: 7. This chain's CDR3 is CAWGRGTGGSYEQYF. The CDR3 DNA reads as TGTGCCTGGGGCAGGGGGACAGGGGGTTCCTACGAGCAGTACTTC.

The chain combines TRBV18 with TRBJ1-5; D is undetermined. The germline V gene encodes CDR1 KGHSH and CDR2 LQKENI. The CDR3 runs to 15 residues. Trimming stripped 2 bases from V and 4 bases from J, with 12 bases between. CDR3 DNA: TGTGCCAGCTCACCATGGGAGGGCTCAAATCAGCCCCAGCATTTT. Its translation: CASSPWEGSNQPQHF.

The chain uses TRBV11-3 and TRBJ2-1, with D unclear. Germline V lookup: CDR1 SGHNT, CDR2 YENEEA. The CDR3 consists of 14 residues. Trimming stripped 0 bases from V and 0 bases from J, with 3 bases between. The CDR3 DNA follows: TGTGCCAGCAGCTTAGAGAGCTCCTACAATGAGCAGTTCTTC. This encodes CASSLESSYNEQFF.

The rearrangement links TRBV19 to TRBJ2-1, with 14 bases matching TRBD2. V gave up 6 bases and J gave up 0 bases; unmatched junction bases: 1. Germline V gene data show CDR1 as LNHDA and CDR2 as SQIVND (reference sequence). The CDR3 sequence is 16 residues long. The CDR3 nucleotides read TGTGCCAGTAGGGGACTAGCGGGAGTCTCCTACAATGAGCAGTTCTTC. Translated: CASRGLAGVSYNEQFF.